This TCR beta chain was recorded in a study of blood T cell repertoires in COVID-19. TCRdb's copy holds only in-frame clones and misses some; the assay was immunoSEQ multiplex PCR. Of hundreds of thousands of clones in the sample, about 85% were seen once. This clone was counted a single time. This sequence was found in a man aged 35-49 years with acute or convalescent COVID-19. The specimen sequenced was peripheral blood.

CDR3 sequence: CASSYGPRGETQYF. CDR3 bases: TGTGCCAGCAGTTATGGCCCGAGGGGGGAGACCCAGTACTTC. The rearrangement joins TRBV27 to TRBJ2-5; D perhaps matches TRBD1 (6 bases). The CDR3 is made up of 14 amino acids. Trimming removed 4 bases at V and 5 bases at J, with 14 bases between. CDR1 MNHEY and CDR2 SMNVEV come from the germline V gene (reference sequence).